The present TCR beta chain was sequenced within a study of blood T cell repertoires in COVID-19 (dated by TCRdb to between 2020 and 2021). Regarding the complete study: The collaborator samples originated in the United States, Italy and Spain and spanned the acute and convalescent phases of COVID-19. The material from the prospective study consisted of cDNA or gDNA derived from T cells, B-cell-depleted T cells, or PBMCs. Deeply sampled blood TCRbeta repertoires from subjects exposed to, actively infected with, or recovered from COVID-19 were included in the dataset. A freely available public database, intended as a resource for researchers studying the immune response to SARS-CoV-2, is where the repertoires were released. Samples were obtained from the ongoing ImmuneRACE study (first 160 participants) and from over 1,000 subjects provided by 6 global collaborators. Sample metadata almost always included a de-identified subject ID, COVID-19 status, age in years and sex. Where HLA class I and class II types were available, the types were taken from metadata supplied by the sample provider, not from assay-based typing. Results the study describes overall, beyond this receptor: The amount of clinical and demographic metadata varied by source and participant and was provided uncurated.

Each collaborating institution followed its own protocols to collect whole blood in K2EDTA tubes. For TCRbeta analysis, collaborators shipped samples as frozen whole blood, isolated PBMCs, or DNA extracted from either of those sample types. As regards this clone: This clone's antigen is unknown. No base qualities exist here, and no much larger clone lies one base off it.

TCRbeta CDR3 regions were amplified from genomic DNA by means of the immunoSEQ Assay, a bias-controlled multiplex PCR. The source study handled its data this way. Within the assay, amplification of reference gene primers was used to estimate how many nucleated cells each sample contained. To quantify the absolute abundance of each unique TCRbeta CDR3 rearrangement, sequence reads were collapsed and filtered. For each sample, productive Simpson clonality was calculated as the square root of Simpson's diversity index across productive rearrangements. In its TCRdb copy, this immuneACCESS table keeps in-frame sequences only and misses some clones. Where compared with another copy, unresolved V genes explain less than half of these, and the others have no known cause. The DNA gave D and trimming, while V, J and clone size come from that table. The sample table records 73,000 or so clones; more than 60% of these occur just once. Approximately 20% of the sample rests with the top ten.

Via the germline V gene (reference sequence), CDR1 is LNHDA and CDR2 SQIVND. The CDR3 runs 13 amino acids, cysteine and phenylalanine included. Only the CDR3 part of the read is kept: 39 bases, read in frame from the first base. V is shortened by 11 bases, J by 3 bases, and the region joining them spans 13 bases. Sequenced: peripheral blood. This TCR derives from a man aged 55 to 70 with acute or convalescent COVID-19. The rearranged chain carries TRBV19 and TRBJ2-2; TRBD2 is a weak D gene call, 7 bases matching. The nucleotides are TGTGCCTCCGGGGGGCTGGACACCGGGGAGCTGTTTTTT. Its translation reads: CASGGLDTGELFF.